A selection of T cell receptor beta chains follows, all from one sample in a study of PD-1 blockade in classical Hodgkin lymphoma. Method: immunoSEQ multiplex PCR; TCRdb's copy keeps in-frame clones and lacks some. The sample lists approximately 60,000 clones; approximately 89% were seen once. The sequenced sample was peripheral blood mononuclear cells (PBMCs), obtained at baseline. The receptors here all came from a human donor with classical Hodgkin lymphoma. Both conserved end residues are part of each CDR3. D genes are given only for firm matches. Clone size, where shown, is once, few, many, or a class for clones that have expanded.

v_gene	abundance	j_gene	d_gene	CDR3aa	CDR3nt
TRBV4-2	NA	TRBJ2-6	NA	CASSQDVRPGANVLTF	TGTGCCAGCAGCCAAGATGTTCGTCCTGGGGCCAACGTCCTGACTTTC
TRBV6-5	NA	TRBJ1-3	NA	CASSYGLSGNTIYF	TGTGCCAGCAGTTACGGGCTCTCTGGAAACACCATATATTTT
TRBV28	NA	TRBJ2-7	NA	CASSQTTGISYEQYF	TGTGCCAGCAGTCAAACCACAGGGATCAGCTACGAGCAGTACTTC
TRBV29-1	NA	TRBJ1-1	NA	CSVESYTEAFF	TGCAGCGTTGAATCGTACACTGAAGCTTTCTTT
TRBV4-1	NA	TRBJ2-3	NA	CASSQDPPRRGDTQYF	TGCGCCAGCAGCCAAGATCCCCCCCGGCGTGGAGATACGCAGTATTTT
TRBV7-2	once	TRBJ1-1	TRBD1	CASSFQGAQDTEAFF	TGTGCCAGCAGCTTCCAGGGGGCGCAGGACACTGAAGCTTTCTTT
TRBV2	medium-sized	TRBJ1-2	NA	CASSEAQDMSYTF	TGTGCCAGCAGTGAAGCGCAGGACATGAGCTACACCTTC
TRBV30	NA	TRBJ2-1	NA	CARQLAPIYNEQFF	TGTGCCCGACAACTAGCTCCAATTTACAATGAGCAGTTCTTC
TRBV7-9	NA	TRBJ1-4	TRBD1	CASSPGQATNEKLFF	TGTGCCAGCAGCCCAGGACAGGCAACTAATGAAAAACTGTTTTTT
TRBV29-1	few	TRBJ2-2	TRBD2	CSVVGLAGYTGELFF	TGCAGCGTTGTGGGACTAGCGGGGTACACCGGGGAGCTGTTTTTT
TRBV27	NA	TRBJ2-7	TRBD2	CASSWGGGPTYEQYF	TGTGCCAGCAGTTGGGGCGGGGGGCCCACCTACGAGCAGTACTTC
TRBV6-4	NA	TRBJ2-1	TRBD2	CASSRGGSQSSYNEQFF	TGTGCCAGCAGTCGGGGGGGGAGCCAGAGCTCCTACAATGAGCAGTTCTTC
TRBV4-3	once	TRBJ2-1	TRBD2	CASSQAPGLAGEHGDNEQFF	TGCGCCAGCAGCCAAGCACCGGGACTAGCGGGGGAGCACGGAGACAATGAGCAGTTCTTC
TRBV11-2	NA	TRBJ1-4	NA	CASSLIPADNEKLFF	TGTGCCAGCAGCTTAATCCCAGCCGATAATGAAAAACTGTTTTTT
TRBV12-5	NA	TRBJ2-1	NA	CASGPRMDEQFF	TGTGCTAGTGGTCCTCGGATGGATGAGCAGTTCTTC
TRBV5-6	NA	TRBJ2-7	NA	CASSLEDPLYEQYF	TGTGCCAGCAGCTTGGAGGATCCTCTCTACGAGCAGTACTTC
TRBV6-5	NA	TRBJ2-3	NA	CAIRLEGTDTQYF	TGTGCCATTAGACTCGAAGGTACAGATACGCAGTATTTT
TRBV4-3	NA	TRBJ1-5	NA	CASSPRVSLGNQPQHF	TGCGCCAGCAGCCCCAGGGTCTCCCTGGGCAATCAGCCCCAGCATTTT
TRBV6-1	NA	TRBJ1-2	NA	CASDPLTTDYGYTF	TGTGCCAGCGACCCCCTTACGACAGATTATGGCTACACCTTC
TRBV7-3	NA	TRBJ1-6	TRBD1	CASSPGQESEALHF	TGTGCCAGCAGCCCGGGACAGGAGAGTGAAGCCCTCCACTTT
TRBV6-5	NA	TRBJ1-2	TRBD1	CASSRTGAGGYTF	TGTGCCAGCAGCCGCACAGGGGCAGGGGGCTACACCTTC
TRBV18	NA	TRBJ2-5	TRBD1	CASSPRTGAETQYF	TGTGCCAGCTCACCCCGGACAGGGGCGGAGACCCAGTACTTC
TRBV15	NA	TRBJ2-7	TRBD1	CATSSGQGSYEQYF	TGTGCCACCAGCAGCGGACAGGGAAGCTACGAGCAGTACTTC
TRBV7-2	NA	TRBJ2-7	NA	CASSLVAPYEQYF	TGTGCCAGCAGCTTAGTGGCCCCATACGAGCAGTACTTC
TRBV28	NA	TRBJ1-5	TRBD1	CASSSIQGAAINQPQHF	TGTGCCAGCAGTTCAATTCAGGGGGCTGCTATCAATCAGCCCCAGCATTTT
TRBV6-5	once	TRBJ2-3	TRBD2	CASSYSLAGGPDTQYF	TGTGCCAGCAGTTACTCACTAGCGGGGGGGCCAGATACGCAGTATTTT
TRBV19	few	TRBJ2-1	NA	CASSMQAYNEQFF	TGTGCCAGTAGTATGCAGGCCTACAATGAGCAGTTCTTC
TRBV13	NA	TRBJ2-5	NA	CASSLDRGDQETQYF	TGTGCCAGCAGCTTAGACCGCGGGGACCAAGAGACCCAGTACTTC
TRBV10-2	NA	TRBJ2-1	NA	CASSEWAVNEQFF	TGCGCCAGCAGTGAGTGGGCCGTCAATGAGCAGTTCTTC
TRBV27	NA	TRBJ2-7	TRBD1	CASSLRRGTGTTTYEQYF	TGTGCCAGCAGTCTCAGGAGGGGGACAGGAACCACCACATACGAGCAGTACTTC
TRBV7-2	NA	TRBJ2-7	NA	CASSPPGVHEQYF	TGTGCCAGCAGCCCGCCCGGAGTCCACGAGCAGTACTTC
TRBV19	once	TRBJ1-1	NA	CASSPYRSRGNTEAFF	TGTGCCAGTAGTCCGTATAGGAGCAGGGGGAACACTGAAGCTTTCTTT
TRBV28	few	TRBJ1-6	NA	CASSPRSGLSSPLHF	TGTGCCAGCAGTCCCCGTTCCGGGCTAAGCTCACCCCTCCACTTT
TRBV29-1	NA	TRBJ2-3	NA	CSVDRWAGGTDTQYF	TGCAGCGTTGATCGGTGGGCAGGGGGCACAGATACGCAGTATTTT
TRBV7-2	NA	TRBJ2-3	TRBD2	CASSGEGLAGVEDTQYF	TGTGCCAGCAGCGGAGAGGGACTAGCGGGGGTGGAGGATACGCAGTATTTT
TRBV10-1	NA	TRBJ2-2	TRBD1	CATIESKQGAWELFF	TGCGCCACCATCGAAAGCAAACAGGGGGCCTGGGAGCTGTTTTTT
TRBV10-2	NA	TRBJ1-2	NA	CASSEKGPDYGYTF	TGCGCCAGCAGTGAAAAGGGACCCGACTATGGCTACACCTTC
TRBV5-1	NA	TRBJ2-6	TRBD1	CASSLPQGVFSGANVLTF	TGCGCCAGCAGCTTGCCTCAGGGGGTTTTCTCTGGGGCCAACGTCCTGACTTTC
TRBV7-3	NA	TRBJ2-1	NA	CASSPITGIGYNEQFF	TGTGCCAGCAGCCCGATCACAGGGATAGGGTACAATGAGCAGTTCTTC
TRBV7-3	once	TRBJ2-7	NA	CASSLGAEISYEQYF	TGTGCCAGCAGCTTAGGAGCAGAAATCTCCTACGAGCAGTACTTC
TRBV5-6	NA	TRBJ2-5	NA	CASSFRTTQETQYF	TGTGCCAGCAGCTTCCGGACCACCCAAGAGACCCAGTACTTC
TRBV18	NA	TRBJ1-2	NA	CASSPSSPGYGYTF	TGTGCCAGCTCACCCTCTTCGCCGGGCTATGGCTACACCTTC
TRBV2	NA	TRBJ1-5	NA	CASSEGGQPQHF	TGTGCCAGCAGTGAAGGGGGACAGCCCCAGCATTTT